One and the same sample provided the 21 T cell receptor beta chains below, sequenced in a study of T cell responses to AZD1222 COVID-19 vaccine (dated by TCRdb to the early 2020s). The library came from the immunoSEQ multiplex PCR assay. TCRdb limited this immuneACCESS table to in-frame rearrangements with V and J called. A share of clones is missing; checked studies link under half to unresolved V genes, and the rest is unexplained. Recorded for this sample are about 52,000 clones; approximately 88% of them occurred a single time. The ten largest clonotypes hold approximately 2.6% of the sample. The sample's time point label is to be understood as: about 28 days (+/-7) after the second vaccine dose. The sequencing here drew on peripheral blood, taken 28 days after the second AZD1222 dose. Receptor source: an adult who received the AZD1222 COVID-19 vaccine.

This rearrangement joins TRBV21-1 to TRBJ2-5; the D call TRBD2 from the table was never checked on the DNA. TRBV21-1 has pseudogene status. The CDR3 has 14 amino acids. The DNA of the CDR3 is TGTGCCAGCAGCCCTTCGTCTCCTAGAGAGACCCAGTACTTC. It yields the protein CASSPSSPRETQYF.

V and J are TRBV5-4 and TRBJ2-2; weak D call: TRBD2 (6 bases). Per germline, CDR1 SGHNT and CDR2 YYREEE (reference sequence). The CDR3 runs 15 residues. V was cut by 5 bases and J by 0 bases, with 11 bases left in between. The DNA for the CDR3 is TGTGCCAGCAGTCCGGGAGTGGCGAACACCGGGGAGCTGTTTTTT. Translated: CASSPGVANTGELFF.

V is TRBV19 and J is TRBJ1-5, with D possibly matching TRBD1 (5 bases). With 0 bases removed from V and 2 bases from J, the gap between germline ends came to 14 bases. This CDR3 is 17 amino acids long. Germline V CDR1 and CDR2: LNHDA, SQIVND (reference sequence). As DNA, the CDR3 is TGTGCCAGTAGTATAGAGGGGCGCGGAGTTCGCAATCAGCCCCAGCATTTT. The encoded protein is CASSIEGRGVRNQPQHF. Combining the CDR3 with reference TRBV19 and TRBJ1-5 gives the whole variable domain DGGITQSPKYLFRKEGQNVTLSCEQNLNHDAMYWYRQDPGQGLRLIYYSQIVNDFQKGDIAEGYSVSREKKESFPLTVTSAQKNPTAFYLCASSIEGRGVRNQPQHFGDGTRLSIL.

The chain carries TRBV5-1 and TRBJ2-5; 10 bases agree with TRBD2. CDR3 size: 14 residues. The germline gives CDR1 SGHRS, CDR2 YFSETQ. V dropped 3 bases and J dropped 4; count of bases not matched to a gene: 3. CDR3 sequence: CASSSLAGVETQYF. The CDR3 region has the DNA TGCGCCAGCAGCTCTCTAGCGGGAGTAGAGACCCAGTACTTC.

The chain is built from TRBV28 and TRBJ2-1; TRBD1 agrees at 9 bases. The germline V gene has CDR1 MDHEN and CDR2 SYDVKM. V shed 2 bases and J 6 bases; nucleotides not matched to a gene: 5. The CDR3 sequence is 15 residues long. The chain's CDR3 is CASSLGGQGGNEQFF. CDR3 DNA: TGTGCCAGCAGTTTAGGGGGACAGGGAGGCAATGAGCAGTTCTTC.

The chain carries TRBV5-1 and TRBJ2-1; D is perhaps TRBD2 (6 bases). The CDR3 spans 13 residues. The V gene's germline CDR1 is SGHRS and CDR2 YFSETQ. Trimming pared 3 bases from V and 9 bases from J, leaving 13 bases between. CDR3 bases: TGCGCCAGCAGCTGGGAAAGCGGGTTTGAGCAGTTCTTC. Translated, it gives CASSWESGFEQFF.

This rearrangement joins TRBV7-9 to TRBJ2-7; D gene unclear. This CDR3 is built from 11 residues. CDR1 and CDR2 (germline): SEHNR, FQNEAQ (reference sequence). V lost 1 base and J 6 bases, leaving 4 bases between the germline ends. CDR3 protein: CASSLVGEQYF. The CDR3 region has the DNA TGTGCCAGCAGCTTAGTAGGCGAGCAGTACTTC. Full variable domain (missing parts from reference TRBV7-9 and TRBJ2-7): DTGVSQNPRHKITKRGQNVTFRCDPISEHNRLYWYRQTLGQGPEFLTYFQNEAQLEKSRLLSDRFSAERPKGSFSTLEIQRTEQGDSAMYLCASSLVGEQYFGPGTRLTVT.

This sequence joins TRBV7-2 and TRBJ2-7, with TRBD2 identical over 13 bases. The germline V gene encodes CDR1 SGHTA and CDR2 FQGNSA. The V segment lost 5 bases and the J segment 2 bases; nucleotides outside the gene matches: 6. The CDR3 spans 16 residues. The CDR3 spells CASSPGTSGAAYEQYF. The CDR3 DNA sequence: TGTGCCAGCAGCCCCGGGACTAGCGGGGCAGCCTACGAGCAGTACTTC.

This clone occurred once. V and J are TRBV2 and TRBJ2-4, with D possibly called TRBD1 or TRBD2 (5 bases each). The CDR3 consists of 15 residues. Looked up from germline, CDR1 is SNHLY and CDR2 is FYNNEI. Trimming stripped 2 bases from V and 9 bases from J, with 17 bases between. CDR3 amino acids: CASSENGLGVGIQYF. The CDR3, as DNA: TGTGCCAGCAGTGAAAACGGCCTGGGGGTCGGCATTCAGTACTTC.

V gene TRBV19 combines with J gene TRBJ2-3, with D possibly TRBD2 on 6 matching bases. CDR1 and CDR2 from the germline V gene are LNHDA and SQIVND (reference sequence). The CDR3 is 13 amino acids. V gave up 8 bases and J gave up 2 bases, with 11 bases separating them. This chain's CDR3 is CASRERATDTQYF. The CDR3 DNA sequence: TGTGCCAGTCGGGAGCGGGCCACAGATACGCAGTATTTT.

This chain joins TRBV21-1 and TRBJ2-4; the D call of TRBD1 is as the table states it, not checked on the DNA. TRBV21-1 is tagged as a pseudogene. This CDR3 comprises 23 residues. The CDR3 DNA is TGTGCCAGCAGCCCCAAAATCCCCTCCCTGGACAGGGGAGGACGTAGAGCCAAAAACATTCAGTACTTC. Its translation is CASSPKIPSLDRGGRRAKNIQYF.

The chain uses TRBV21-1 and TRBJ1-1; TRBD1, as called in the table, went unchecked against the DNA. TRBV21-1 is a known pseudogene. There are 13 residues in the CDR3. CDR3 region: CASTGQGSTEAFF. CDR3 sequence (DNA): TGTGCCAGCACCGGACAGGGGTCCACTGAAGCTTTCTTT.

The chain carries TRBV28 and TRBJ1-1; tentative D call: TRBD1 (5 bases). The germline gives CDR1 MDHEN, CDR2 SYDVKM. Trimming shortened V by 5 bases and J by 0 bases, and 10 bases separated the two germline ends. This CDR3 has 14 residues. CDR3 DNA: TGTGCCAGCAGTACAGGTGGGATGAACACTGAAGCTTTCTTT. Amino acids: CASSTGGMNTEAFF.

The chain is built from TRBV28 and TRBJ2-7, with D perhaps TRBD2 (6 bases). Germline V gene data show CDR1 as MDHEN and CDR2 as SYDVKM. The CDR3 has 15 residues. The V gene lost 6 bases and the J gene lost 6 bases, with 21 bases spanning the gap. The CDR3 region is CASSRAGTVSLEQYF. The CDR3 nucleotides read TGTGCCAGCAGCCGGGCCGGGACTGTCTCCCTCGAGCAGTACTTC.

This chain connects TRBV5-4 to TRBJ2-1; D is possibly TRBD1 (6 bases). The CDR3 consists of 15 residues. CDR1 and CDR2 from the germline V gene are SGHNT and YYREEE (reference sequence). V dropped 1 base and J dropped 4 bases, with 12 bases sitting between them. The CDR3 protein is CASSLMGAQYNEQFF. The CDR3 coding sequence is TGTGCCAGCAGCTTGATGGGGGCGCAGTACAATGAGCAGTTCTTC.

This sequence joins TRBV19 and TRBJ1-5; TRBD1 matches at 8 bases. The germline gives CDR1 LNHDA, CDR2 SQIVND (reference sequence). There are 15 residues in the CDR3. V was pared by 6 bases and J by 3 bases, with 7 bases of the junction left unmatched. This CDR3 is CASSSTGALNQPQHF. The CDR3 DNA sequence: TGTGCCAGTAGCTCGACAGGGGCGCTCAATCAGCCCCAGCATTTT.

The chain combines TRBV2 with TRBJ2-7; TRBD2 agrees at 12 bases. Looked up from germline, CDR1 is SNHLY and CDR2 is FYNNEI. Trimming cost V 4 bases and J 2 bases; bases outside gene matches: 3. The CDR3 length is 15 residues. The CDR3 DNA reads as TGTGCCAGCAGTGGGGCTAGCGGGAGGGCCTACGAGCAGTACTTC. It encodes CASSGASGRAYEQYF.

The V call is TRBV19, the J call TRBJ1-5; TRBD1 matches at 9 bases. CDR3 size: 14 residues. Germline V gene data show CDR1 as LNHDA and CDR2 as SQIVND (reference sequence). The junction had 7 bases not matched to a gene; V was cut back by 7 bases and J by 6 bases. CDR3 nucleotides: TGTGCCAGTACCTTCCGGGACAGGGCTCAGCCCCAGCATTTT. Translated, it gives CASTFRDRAQPQHF.

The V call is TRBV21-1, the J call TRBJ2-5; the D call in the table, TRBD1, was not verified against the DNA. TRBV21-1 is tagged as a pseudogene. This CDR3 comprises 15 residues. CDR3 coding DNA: TGTGCCAGCAGCGGACCGAGGGGGCGCAGGGAGACCCAGTACTTC. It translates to CASSGPRGRRETQYF.

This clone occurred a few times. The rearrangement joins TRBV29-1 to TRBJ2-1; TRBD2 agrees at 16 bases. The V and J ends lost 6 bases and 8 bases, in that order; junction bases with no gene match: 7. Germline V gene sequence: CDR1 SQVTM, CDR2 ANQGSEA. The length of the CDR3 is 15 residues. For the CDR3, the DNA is TGCAGCGTCTCCGGGACTAGCGGGAGGGGCGATGAGCAGTTCTTC. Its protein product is CSVSGTSGRGDEQFF.

The DNA of the CDR3 is TGTGCCAGCAGTGAGGAGAAGGGGGCGAATACCTACGAGCAGTACTTC. Its protein is CASSEEKGANTYEQYF. This chain connects TRBV2 to TRBJ2-7, with 7 bases identical to TRBD1. The trim removed 3 bases at V and 2 bases at J, leaving 10 bases unmatched. This CDR3 contains 16 residues. Germline-derived CDR1 and CDR2 are SNHLY and FYNNEI.